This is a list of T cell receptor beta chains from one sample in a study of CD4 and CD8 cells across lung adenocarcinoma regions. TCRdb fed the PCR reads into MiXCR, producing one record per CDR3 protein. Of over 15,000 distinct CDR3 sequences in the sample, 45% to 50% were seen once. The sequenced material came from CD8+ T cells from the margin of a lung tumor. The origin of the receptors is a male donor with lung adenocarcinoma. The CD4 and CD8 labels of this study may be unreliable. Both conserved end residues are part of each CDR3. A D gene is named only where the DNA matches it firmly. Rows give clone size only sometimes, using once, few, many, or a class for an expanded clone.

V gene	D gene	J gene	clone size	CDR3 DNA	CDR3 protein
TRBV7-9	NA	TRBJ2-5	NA	TGTGCCAGCAGTAAAGGGGGGGCTTTCAAGGAGACCCAGTACTTC	CASSKGGAFKETQYF
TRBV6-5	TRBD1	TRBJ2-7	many	TGTGCCAGCAGTTACTCGGGGACAGGGAGAGGGAACGAGCAGTACTTC	CASSYSGTGRGNEQYF
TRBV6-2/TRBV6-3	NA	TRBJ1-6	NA	TGTGCCAGCACCAATCCCATTACTAGCGGGAGGGCAGGCGAGCAGTACTTT	CASTNPITSGRAGEQYF
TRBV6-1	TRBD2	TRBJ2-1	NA	TGTGCCAGCAGTGAAGTAGCGGGAAATGAAAATGAGCAGTTCTTC	CASSEVAGNENEQFF
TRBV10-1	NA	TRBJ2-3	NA	TGCGCGGGCAGTGGGGGGCCTAGCACAGAGACGCAGTATTTC	CAGSGGPSTETQYF
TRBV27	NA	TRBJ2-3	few	TGTGCCAGCAGGGGTCAGGCCACAGATACGCAGTATTTT	CASRGQATDTQYF
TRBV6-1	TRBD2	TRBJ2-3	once	TGTGCTAGCGGGGAGCGCGGGGGTAGTGGCACAGAGACGCAGTACTTT	CASGERGGSGTETQYF
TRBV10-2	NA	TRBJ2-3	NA	TGCGCCAGCTGGGCAGGGGGGGGCCCAGAGACGCAGTATTTT	CASWAGGGPETQYF
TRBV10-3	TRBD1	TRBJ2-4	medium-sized	TGTGCCATCAGTGAGTCGCAGGACAGGGTGGGGGCCAAAAACATTCAGTACTTC	CAISESQDRVGAKNIQYF
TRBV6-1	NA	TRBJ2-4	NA	TGTGCCAGCAGCGGGGGCCCTAGCCAACAAACGCAGTACTTC	CASSGGPSQQTQYF
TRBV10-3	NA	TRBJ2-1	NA	TGTGCCTCATGGGTGGGAGCGCAGTACAATGAGCAGTTCTTC	CASWVGAQYNEQFF
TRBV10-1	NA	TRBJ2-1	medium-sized	TGCGCCAGCAGTGAGGCTTCAGGTTGGGAGCAGTTCTTC	CASSEASGWEQFF
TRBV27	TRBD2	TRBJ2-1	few	TGTGCCAGCAGTTTACCAGCGGGAGGTCTTAATGAGCAGTTCTTC	CASSLPAGGLNEQFF
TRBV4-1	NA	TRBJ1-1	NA	TGCGCCAGCAGCCCGAGCCAGACTTATCTAAGCGCTGAAGCTTTCTTT	CASSPSQTYLSAEAFF
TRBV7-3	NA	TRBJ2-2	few	TGTGCCAGCAGCCCGGCGGGGCAGGGCAGCACCGGGGAGCTGTTTTTT	CASSPAGQGSTGELFF
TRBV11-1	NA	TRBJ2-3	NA	TGTGCCAGCAGCTTAGTGCTCGGGGGGCGCGGGACGCAGTATTTT	CASSLVLGGRGTQYF
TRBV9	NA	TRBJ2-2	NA	TGTGCCAGCAGCGTTGACGGCACCGGGGAGCTGTTTTTT	CASSVDGTGELFF
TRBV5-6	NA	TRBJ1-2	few	TGTGCCAGCAGCTTTGAAGGGCTAAACTATGGCTACACCTTC	CASSFEGLNYGYTF
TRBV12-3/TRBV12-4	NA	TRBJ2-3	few	TGTGCCAGCAGTTTGGGATTACCACGGGCTACGCAGTATTTT	CASSLGLPRATQYF
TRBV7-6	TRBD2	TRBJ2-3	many	TGTGCCAGCAGCCATTTAGCGGGAGGGACAGATACGCAGTATTTT	CASSHLAGGTDTQYF
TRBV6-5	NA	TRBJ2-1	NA	TGTGCCAGCAGTTACGGGGCAGGGGCGAGCAATGAGCAGTTCTTC	CASSYGAGASNEQFF
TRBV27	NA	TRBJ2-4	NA	TGTCGCAGCGGCCGGGTCAGAGCCAAAAATATTCAGTATTTC	CRSGRVRAKNIQYF
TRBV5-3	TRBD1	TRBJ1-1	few	TGTGCCAGAAGCTTGGTCGCAGGGGGGGGCACTGAAGCTTTCTTT	CARSLVAGGGTEAFF
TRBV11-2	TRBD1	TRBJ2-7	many	TGTGCCAGCAGCTTACCAGGACAGGGCTCCTACGAGCAGTACTTC	CASSLPGQGSYEQYF
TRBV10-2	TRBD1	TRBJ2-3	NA	TGCGCCAGCAGTGAGCCGCCCGCCAGGGGGACGGCAGATACGCAGTATTTT	CASSEPPARGTADTQYF
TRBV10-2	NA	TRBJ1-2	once	TGCGCCAGCACCATGACAGCCTATGGCTACACCTTC	CASTMTAYGYTF
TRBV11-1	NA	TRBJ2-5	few	TGTGCCAGCAGCTTAGCGTTCGGATCCCTACCCCAAGAGACCCAGTACTTC	CASSLAFGSLPQETQYF
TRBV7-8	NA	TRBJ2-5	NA	TGTGCCAGCAGATTAGGGCGGGTGAGACAAGAGACCCAGTACTTC	CASRLGRVRQETQYF
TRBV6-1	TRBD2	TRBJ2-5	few	TGTGCCAGCAGTGAAGCCAGCGGGAGGGCCGAGGGCTTC	CASSEASGRAEGF
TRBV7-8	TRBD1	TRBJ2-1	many	TGTGCCAGCAGCCCGACAGGGGCGTCCTACAATGAGCAGTTCTTC	CASSPTGASYNEQFF
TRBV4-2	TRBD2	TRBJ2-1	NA	TGTGCCAGCAGGAGCGGGACTAGCGGCTACAATGAGCAGTTCTTC	CASRSGTSGYNEQFF
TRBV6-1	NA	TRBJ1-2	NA	TGTGCCAGCAGTGAACAAACTAACTATGGCTACACCTTC	CASSEQTNYGYTF
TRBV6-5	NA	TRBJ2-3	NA	TGTGCCAGCAGTTACGGGGCAACAGATACGCAGTATTTT	CASSYGATDTQYF
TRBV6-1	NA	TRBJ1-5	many	TGTGCCAGCAGCCCGACAGGTAGCAATCAGCCCCAGCATTTT	CASSPTGSNQPQHF
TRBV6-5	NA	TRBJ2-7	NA	TGTGCCAGCAGTTACAGCCCCTACGAGCAGTACTTC	CASSYSPYEQYF
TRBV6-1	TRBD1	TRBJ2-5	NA	TGTGCCAGCAGCGAAGGGACAGGTGTCAATGAGCAGTACTTC	CASSEGTGVNEQYF
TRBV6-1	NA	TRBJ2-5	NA	TGTGCCAGCAGCTGGGGCGGGTTCCAAGAGACCCAGTACTTC	CASSWGGFQETQYF
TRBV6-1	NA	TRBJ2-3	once	TGTGCCAGCCTTCGATTATTAGGGGGGGAGGGAGCCAAAAACACGCAGTATTTC	CASLRLLGGEGAKNTQYF
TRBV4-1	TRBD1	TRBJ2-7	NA	TGCGGCAGGGGCCAAGGGGGCCGGGACACAGAGACGCAGTACTTC	CGRGQGGRDTETQYF
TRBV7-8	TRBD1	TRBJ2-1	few	TGTGCCAGCAGAGGGGACAGCTACAATGAGCAGTTCTTC	CASRGDSYNEQFF
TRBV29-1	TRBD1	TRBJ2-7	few	TGCAGCGTGAACAGGGGCAACTCCTACGAGCAGTACTTC	CSVNRGNSYEQYF
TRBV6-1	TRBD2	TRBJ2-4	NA	TGTGCCAGCAGTGTAGCGGGGCTGGGAGCCAAAGACACGCAGTACTTC	CASSVAGLGAKDTQYF
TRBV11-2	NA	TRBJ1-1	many	TGTGCCAGCAGCTTAGAACCAGGGTGGAGCACTGAAGCTTTCTTT	CASSLEPGWSTEAFF
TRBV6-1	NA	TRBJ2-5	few	TGTGCCAGCAGTCAACTTCAGGTGGATCAAGAGACCCAGTACTTC	CASSQLQVDQETQYF
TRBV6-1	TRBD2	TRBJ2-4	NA	TGTGCCAGCATCTTGGGGACTAGAGACAAAAACACGCAGTACTTC	CASILGTRDKNTQYF
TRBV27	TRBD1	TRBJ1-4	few	TGTGCCAGCAGTTTATCGGGACAGGTCCGTAATGAAAAACTGTTTTTT	CASSLSGQVRNEKLFF
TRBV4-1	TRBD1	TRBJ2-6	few	TGCGCCAGCAGCACGCGCCAGGGGGCGCGTGGGGCCAACGTCCTGACTTTC	CASSTRQGARGANVLTF
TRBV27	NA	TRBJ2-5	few	TGTGCCAGCAGTCTCGGGACGGGTATGACCCAGTACTTC	CASSLGTGMTQYF
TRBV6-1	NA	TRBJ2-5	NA	TGTGCCAGCAGTAGATTCGGTGGCAAGACCCAGTACTTC	CASSRFGGKTQYF
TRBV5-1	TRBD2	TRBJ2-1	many	TGCGCCAGCAGCTTACATAGCGGGAGAGGGGATGAGCAGTTCTTC	CASSLHSGRGDEQFF
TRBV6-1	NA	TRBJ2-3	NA	TGTGCCAGCTGTGACCCAGATACCCAGTATTTT	CASCDPDTQYF
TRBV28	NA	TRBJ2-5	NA	TGTGCCAGCAGTTTTTTCGTCGAGACCCAGTACTTC	CASSFFVETQYF
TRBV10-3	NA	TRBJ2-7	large	TGTGCCACCCGCCTTGGGGTTTCCTCCTACGAGCAGTACTTC	CATRLGVSSYEQYF
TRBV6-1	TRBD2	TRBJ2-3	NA	TGTGCGGGCAGCGGGGCGGGAGTGGGAGATACGCAGTATTTC	CAGSGAGVGDTQYF
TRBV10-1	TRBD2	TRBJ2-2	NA	TGCGCCACCAGGGGTGGGACTAGCGGGAGAAGGGGCGACACCGGGGAGCTGTTTTTT	CATRGGTSGRRGDTGELFF